Listed below are T cell receptor beta chains from one sample, sequenced in a study of blood T cells in healthy people across ages. TCRdb fed the 5' RACE reads into MiXCR, producing one record per CDR3 protein. The profile shows hundreds of thousands of distinct CDR3 sequences, around 50% of them singletons. Specimen: blood. Receptors were obtained from a man aged 35-49 years in good health. Both conserved end residues are part of each CDR3. Fields, in order: CDR3 length, V gene, clone size, J gene, D gene, CDR3 protein, CDR3 DNA. D genes are given only for firm matches. Some rows mark clone size as missing; the rest say once, few, many or name a class of expanded clone.

>12|TRBV30|.|TRBJ2-5|.
CAWTGAGKTQYF
TGTGCCTGGACAGGGGCCGGAAAGACCCAGTACTTC
>14|TRBV28|few|TRBJ2-5|TRBD2
CASSLLPSGETQYF
TGTGCCAGCAGTTTATTACCTAGCGGAGAGACCCAGTACTTC
>14|TRBV3-1|.|TRBJ1-2|.
CASSQNMGRYGYTF
TGTGCCAGCAGCCAGAATATGGGTCGGTATGGCTACACCTTC
>16|TRBV5-6|.|TRBJ2-4|.
CASSLSRELAKNIQYF
TGTGCCAGCAGCTTGTCCCGGGAACTAGCCAAGAACATTCAGTACTTC
>17|TRBV7-9|.|TRBJ2-3|TRBD2
CASSPGTSGGNTDTQYF
TGTGCCAGCAGCCCAGGGACTAGCGGGGGAAACACAGATACGCAGTATTTT
>14|TRBV5-1|.|TRBJ1-2|.
CASRSPGPLLGYTF
TGCGCCAGCCGATCTCCGGGACCCCTACTGGGCTACACCTTC
>12|TRBV7-9|.|TRBJ1-1|.
CASIWGTTEAFF
TGTGCCAGCATTTGGGGGACCACTGAAGCTTTCTTT
>15|TRBV5-1|many|TRBJ2-7|.
CASSLSVSGSYEQYF
TGCGCCAGCAGCTTAAGTGTCAGCGGTTCCTACGAGCAGTACTTC
>16|TRBV28|.|TRBJ2-5|.
CASSPVEDRSYNEQYF
TGTGCCAGCAGCCCCGTGGAGGACCGCTCCTACAATGAGCAGTACTTC
>12|TRBV20-1|.|TRBJ1-1|.
CSAKEQGPEAFF
TGCAGTGCTAAGGAACAGGGCCCCGAGGCTTTCTTT
>16|TRBV4-2|few|TRBJ2-1|TRBD2
CASSQATSGSRREQFF
TGTGCCAGCAGCCAAGCTACTAGCGGGAGTAGGCGTGAGCAGTTCTTC
>18|TRBV21-1|.|TRBJ2-7|.
CASSKVKLAGGPSDEQYF
TGTGCCAGCAGCAAGGTAAAACTAGCGGGAGGGCCAAGCGACGAGCAGTACTTC
>14|TRBV27|once|TRBJ2-3|.
CASSGGTGTDTQYF
TGTGCCAGCAGCGGGGGGACAGGCACAGATACGCAGTATTTT
>14|TRBV20-1|many|TRBJ2-5|.
CSASRTRSQETQYF
TGCAGTGCTAGCCGAACTAGGAGTCAAGAGACCCAGTACTTC
>14|TRBV28|.|TRBJ2-5|TRBD1
CASSLRTGVGTQYF
TGTGCCAGCAGTTTACGAACAGGGGTGGGCACCCAGTACTTC
>16|TRBV10-3|.|TRBJ2-2|TRBD1
CAISGSGTGLTGELFF
TGTGCCATCAGTGGAAGCGGGACAGGGCTCACCGGGGAGCTGTTTTTT
>13|TRBV5-5|.|TRBJ1-5|.
CASQVNSNQPQHF
TGTGCCAGCCAGGTAAATAGCAATCAGCCCCAGCATTTT
>15|TRBV28|.|TRBJ2-7|TRBD1
CASSSGQGNLHEQYF
TGTGCCAGCAGTTCCGGACAGGGTAACCTACACGAGCAGTACTTC
>14|TRBV5-8|.|TRBJ1-5|TRBD1
CASSVRDSAQPQHF
TGTGCCAGCAGCGTACGGGACAGTGCTCAGCCCCAGCATTTT
>12|TRBV4-2|.|TRBJ2-7|TRBD2
CASSQRGDEQYF
TGTGCCAGCAGCCAACGGGGGGACGAGCAGTACTTC
>14|TRBV28|.|TRBJ2-5|.
CASSPLTGPGAQYF
TGTGCCAGCAGTCCACTAACCGGACCAGGGGCCCAGTACTTC
>14|TRBV12-3/TRBV12-4|.|TRBJ2-5|.
CASSLPQGAREQYF
TGTGCCAGCAGTTTGCCTCAGGGGGCGCGGGAGCAGTACTTC
>16|TRBV18|.|TRBJ2-7|TRBD2
CASSLGTSGSYYEQYF
TGTGCCAGCTCACTAGGGACTAGCGGGAGTTACTACGAGCAGTACTTC
>16|TRBV28|.|TRBJ2-3|.
CASSLHPGVSTDTQYF
TGTGCCAGCAGTTTACACCCGGGAGTTAGCACAGATACGCAGTATTTT
>15|TRBV7-3|.|TRBJ2-3|.
CASSPFGGSTDTQYF
TGTGCCAGCAGCCCCTTTGGCGGTAGCACAGATACGCAGTATTTT
>16|TRBV29-1|once|TRBJ2-3|TRBD2
CSVGTSGVPRTDTQYF
TGCAGCGTAGGGACTAGCGGGGTACCGCGCACAGATACGCAGTATTTT
>15|TRBV7-2|.|TRBJ2-7|.
CASSLADRDVGEQYF
TGTGCCAGCAGCTTAGCAGACCGGGATGTGGGCGAGCAGTACTTC
>15|TRBV3-1|few|TRBJ1-2|.
CASSQEGIANYGYTF
TGTGCCAGCAGCCAAGAGGGGATAGCTAACTATGGCTACACCTTC
>15|TRBV20-1|.|TRBJ2-5|TRBD1
CSAIVQGKSVETQYF
TGCAGTGCTATAGTACAGGGGAAGAGCGTAGAGACCCAGTACTTC
>14|TRBV20-1|few|TRBJ1-2|.
CSARPKRDGVGYTF
TGCAGTGCTAGGCCGAAGAGGGATGGCGTCGGCTACACCTTC
>12|TRBV7-2|many|TRBJ2-3|.
CASSSSTDTQYF
TGTGCCAGCAGCTCTAGCACAGATACGCAGTATTTT
>17|TRBV2|few|TRBJ1-2|.
CASSEDGRGPGDYGYTF
TGTGCCAGCAGTGAAGACGGCAGGGGCCCCGGTGACTATGGCTACACCTTC
>11|TRBV10-3|.|TRBJ1-1|.
CAISGGREAFF
TGTGCCATCAGCGGGGGGAGAGAAGCTTTCTTT
>17|TRBV20-1|few|TRBJ2-7|TRBD2
CSARGGTSGRLSGEQYF
TGCAGTGCTAGAGGGGGGACTAGCGGGAGGTTATCGGGCGAGCAGTACTTC
>13|TRBV28|.|TRBJ1-2|TRBD1
CASISDRVGGYTF
TGTGCCAGCATTTCGGACAGGGTTGGTGGCTACACCTTC
>15|TRBV5-1|.|TRBJ2-1|TRBD2
CASSNLAGDYNEQFF
TGCGCCAGCAGTAATCTAGCGGGGGATTACAATGAGCAGTTCTTC
>18|TRBV2|.|TRBJ2-5|TRBD2
CASSVPSGRIAGRETQYF
TGTGCCAGCAGTGTTCCTAGCGGGAGAATCGCCGGCAGGGAGACCCAGTACTTC
>11|TRBV7-6|.|TRBJ2-3|.
CASNRGDTQYF
TGTGCCAGCAACCGTGGAGATACGCAGTATTTT
>14|TRBV5-1|.|TRBJ1-6|TRBD1
CTSSRQGLDSPLHF
TGCACCAGCAGCCGACAGGGCCTTGATTCACCCCTCCACTTT
>16|TRBV15|few|TRBJ2-7|TRBD1
CATSRAGDRVSYEQYF
TGTGCCACCAGCAGAGCCGGGGACAGGGTCTCCTACGAGCAGTACTTC
>14|TRBV6-5|.|TRBJ2-5|.
CASSYAIQQETQYF
TGTGCCAGCAGTTACGCAATCCAGCAAGAGACCCAGTACTTC
>13|TRBV11-1|once|TRBJ1-2|.
CASSLRGYYGYTF
TGTGCCAGCAGCTTAAGAGGATACTATGGCTACACCTTC
>17|TRBV4-3|.|TRBJ2-5|TRBD2
CASSQLVTSGSSETQYF
TGCGCCAGCAGCCAACTCGTGACTAGCGGGAGTTCAGAGACCCAGTACTTC
>14|TRBV7-8|.|TRBJ1-2|.
CASSQRDVNYGYTF
TGTGCCAGCAGCCAGAGGGACGTAAACTATGGCTACACCTTC
>15|TRBV20-1|.|TRBJ1-4|.
CSARDPRGLDEKLFF
TGCAGTGCTAGAGATCCTAGGGGTTTAGACGAAAAACTGTTTTTT
>16|TRBV6-2/TRBV6-3|.|TRBJ2-3|TRBD2
CAIVGLAGGTRGTQYF
TGTGCCATCGTTGGACTAGCGGGAGGTACCCGGGGGACGCAGTATTTT
>15|TRBV6-2/TRBV6-3|.|TRBJ2-7|.
CATALSNQFSYEQYF
TGTGCCACCGCGCTTAGTAACCAATTCTCCTACGAGCAGTACTTC
>14|TRBV3-1|.|TRBJ2-5|.
CASSQGQGSETQYF
TGTGCCAGCAGCCAAGGTCAGGGATCGGAGACCCAGTACTTC
>11|TRBV20-1|.|TRBJ1-1|.
CSARMLGEAFF
TGCAGTGCTAGAATGCTGGGTGAAGCTTTCTTT
>10|TRBV29-1|few|TRBJ1-2|.
CSVDEDGYTF
TGCAGCGTTGATGAGGATGGCTACACCTTC
>15|TRBV5-1|few|TRBJ2-1|TRBD1
CASSSGTGEGLGQFF
TGCGCCAGCAGCTCCGGGACAGGGGAAGGGTTGGGGCAGTTCTTC
>16|TRBV7-9|.|TRBJ2-7|.
CASSLVVGTNSYEQYF
TGTGCCAGCAGCTTAGTTGTGGGAACTAACTCCTACGAGCAGTACTTC
>13|TRBV6-5|few|TRBJ1-2|.
CASSPNGRDGYTF
TGTGCCAGCAGTCCAAACGGACGAGATGGCTACACCTTC
>12|TRBV29-1|once|TRBJ1-1|.
CSVGVATLGAFF
TGCAGCGTTGGGGTAGCGACTCTGGGGGCTTTCTTT
>15|TRBV7-3|.|TRBJ2-1|.
CASSLRPFSYNEQFF
TGTGCCAGCAGCCTCAGGCCTTTCTCCTACAATGAGCAGTTCTTC
>13|TRBV28|few|TRBJ2-5|.
CASSVPDRGTQYF
TGTGCCAGCAGTGTCCCGGACAGAGGGACCCAGTACTTC
>15|TRBV27|few|TRBJ2-5|.
CASTTRLGSQETQYF
TGTGCCAGCACCACCCGGCTCGGCAGCCAAGAGACCCAGTACTTC
>13|TRBV15|few|TRBJ2-1|TRBD1
CATSGQGLSEQFF
TGTGCCACCAGCGGACAGGGGCTGAGTGAGCAGTTCTTC
>16|TRBV5-6|.|TRBJ1-4|.
CASSLRTHATNEKLFF
TGTGCCAGCAGCCTAAGGACCCACGCAACTAATGAAAAACTGTTTTTT
>18|TRBV7-9|.|TRBJ2-7|TRBD2
CASSLYYGEGRGFYEQYF
TGTGCCAGCAGTTTATACTACGGGGAGGGCCGGGGGTTCTACGAGCAGTACTTC